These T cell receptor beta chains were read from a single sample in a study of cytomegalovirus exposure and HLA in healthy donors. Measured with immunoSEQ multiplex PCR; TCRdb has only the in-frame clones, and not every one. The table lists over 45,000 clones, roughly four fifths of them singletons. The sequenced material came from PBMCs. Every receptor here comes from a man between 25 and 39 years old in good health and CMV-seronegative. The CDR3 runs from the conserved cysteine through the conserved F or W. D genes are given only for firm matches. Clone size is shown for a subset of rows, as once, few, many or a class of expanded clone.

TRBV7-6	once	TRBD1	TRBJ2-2	CASSLRQGSNTGELFF	TGTGCCAGCAGCCTCCGACAGGGGAGCAACACCGGGGAGCTGTTTTTT
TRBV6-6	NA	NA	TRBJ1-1	CASNLRGNTEAFF	TGTGCCAGCAATTTAAGGGGGAACACTGAAGCTTTCTTT
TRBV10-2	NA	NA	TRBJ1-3	CASSEGQGSGNTIYF	TGCGCCAGCAGTGAAGGGCAGGGCTCTGGAAACACCATATATTTT
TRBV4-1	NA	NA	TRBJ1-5	CASSPPGYQPQHF	TGCGCCAGCAGCCCCCCGGGGTATCAGCCCCAGCATTTT
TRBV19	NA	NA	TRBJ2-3	CASSIDAGAGDTQYF	TGTGCCAGTAGTATAGACGCAGGGGCTGGGGATACGCAGTATTTT
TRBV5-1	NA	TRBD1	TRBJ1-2	CASSLAGQGARGYTF	TGCGCCAGCAGCTTGGCCGGGCAGGGGGCGCGTGGCTACACCTTC
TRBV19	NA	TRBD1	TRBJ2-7	CASSMGAQGQKSYEQYF	TGTGCCAGTAGTATGGGGGCCCAGGGACAGAAATCCTACGAGCAGTACTTC
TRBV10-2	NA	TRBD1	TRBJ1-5	CARKDRTQSTVNQPQHF	TGCGCCAGAAAGGACAGGACCCAAAGTACGGTCAATCAGCCCCAGCATTTT
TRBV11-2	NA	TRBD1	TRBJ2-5	CASSPDRGRSKVETQYF	TGTGCCAGCAGCCCGGACAGGGGGCGAAGTAAAGTGGAGACCCAGTACTTC
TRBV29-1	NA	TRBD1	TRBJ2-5	CSVQDRETQYF	TGCAGCGTTCAGGACAGGGAGACCCAGTACTTC
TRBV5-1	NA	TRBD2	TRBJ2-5	CASSPVTSGHQETQYF	TGCGCCAGCAGCCCTGTCACTAGCGGCCACCAAGAGACCCAGTACTTC
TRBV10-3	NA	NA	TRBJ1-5	CASQTQGIDQPQHF	TGTGCCAGCCAGACCCAGGGAATAGATCAGCCCCAGCATTTT
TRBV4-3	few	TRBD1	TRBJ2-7	CASRPADRAYYEQYF	TGCGCCAGCAGACCAGCTGACAGGGCCTACTACGAGCAGTACTTC
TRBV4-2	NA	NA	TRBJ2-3	CASSQEYQRGTDTQYF	TGTGCCAGCAGCCAAGAATACCAGCGGGGCACAGATACGCAGTATTTT
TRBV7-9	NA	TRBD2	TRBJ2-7	CASSPGGRPWEEQYF	TGTGCCAGCAGCCCCGGCGGGAGGCCGTGGGAGGAGCAGTACTTC
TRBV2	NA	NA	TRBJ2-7	CASSETEAYYEQYF	TGTGCCAGCAGTGAAACCGAGGCCTACTACGAGCAGTACTTC
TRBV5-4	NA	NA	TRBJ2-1	CASSTPTTNEQFF	TGTGCCAGCAGCACCCCCACTACAAATGAGCAGTTCTTC
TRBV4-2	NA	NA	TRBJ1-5	CASSGSLVISNQPQHF	TGTGCCAGCAGCGGGAGTTTGGTCATTTCCAATCAGCCCCAGCATTTT
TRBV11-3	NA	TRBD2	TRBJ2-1	CASSLDLAGGANEQFF	TGTGCCAGCAGCTTAGATCTAGCGGGGGGGGCCAATGAGCAGTTCTTC
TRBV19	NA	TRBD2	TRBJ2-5	CASRKLAGEETQYF	TGTGCCAGTAGGAAACTAGCGGGAGAAGAGACCCAGTACTTC
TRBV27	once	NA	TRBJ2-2	CASSVTGGDTGELFF	TGTGCCAGCAGTGTTACAGGGGGGGACACCGGGGAGCTGTTTTTT
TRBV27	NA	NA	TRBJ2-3	CASSLFPRGSGTDTQYF	TGTGCCAGCAGTTTGTTCCCAAGGGGATCCGGGACAGATACGCAGTATTTT
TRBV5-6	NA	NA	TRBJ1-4	CASSLWRLNTNEKLFF	TGTGCCAGCAGCTTGTGGCGGCTGAACACTAATGAAAAACTGTTTTTT
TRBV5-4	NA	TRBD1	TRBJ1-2	CASRRQGGNYGYTF	TGTGCCAGCAGGCGACAGGGGGGCAACTATGGCTACACCTTC
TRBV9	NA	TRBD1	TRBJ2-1	CASSPRQGTIYNEQFF	TGTGCCAGCAGCCCCAGACAGGGGACGATCTACAATGAGCAGTTCTTC
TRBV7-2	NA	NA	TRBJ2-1	CASSQRRQYNEQFF	TGTGCCAGCAGCCAAAGACGACAGTACAATGAGCAGTTCTTC
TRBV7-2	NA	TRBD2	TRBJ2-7	CASSVAGGGAYEQYF	TGTGCCAGCTCTGTAGCGGGAGGTGGGGCCTACGAGCAGTACTTC
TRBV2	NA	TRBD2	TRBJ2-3	CASSRSGGPSDTQYF	TGTGCCAGCAGCCGCAGCGGGGGACCCTCGGATACGCAGTATTTT
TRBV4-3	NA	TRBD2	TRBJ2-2	CASSQDWNGGKSGELFF	TGCGCCAGCAGCCAAGATTGGAACGGGGGGAAGTCCGGGGAGCTGTTTTTT
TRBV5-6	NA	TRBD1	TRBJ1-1	CASSRGQGNSEAFF	TGTGCCAGCAGCCGGGGACAGGGAAACTCTGAAGCTTTCTTT
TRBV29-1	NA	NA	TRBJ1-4	CSVGAPEATNEKLFF	TGCAGCGTTGGAGCTCCAGAGGCAACTAATGAAAAACTGTTTTTT
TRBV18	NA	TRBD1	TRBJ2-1	CASSPLVRDRGYNEQFF	TGTGCCAGCTCACCACTAGTCAGGGACAGGGGCTACAATGAGCAGTTCTTC
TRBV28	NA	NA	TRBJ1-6	CASSSGGRVSPLHF	TGTGCCAGCAGTTCGGGGGGGAGGGTTTCACCCCTCCACTTT
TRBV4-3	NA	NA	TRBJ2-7	CASSRDKGTTRGEQYF	TGCGCCAGCAGCCGGGACAAGGGAACTACCCGGGGCGAGCAGTACTTC
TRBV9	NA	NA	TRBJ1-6	CASSVSGGTAVGNSPLHF	TGTGCCAGCAGCGTAAGCGGAGGGACGGCCGTTGGTAATTCACCCCTCCACTTT
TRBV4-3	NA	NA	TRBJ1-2	CASSQRQTEDYGYTF	TGCGCCAGCAGCCAGAGGCAGACGGAAGACTATGGCTACACCTTC